This T cell receptor beta chain was sequenced for a study of blood T cell repertoires in COVID-19. For the study at large: COVID-19 samples, acute and convalescent, were from the United States, Italy and Spain. PBMCs, B-cell-depleted T cells, or T cells provided the cDNA or gDNA that made up the material.

Authors' methods: Reference gene primer amplification gave nucleated cell count estimates. Only in-frame clones appear in the TCRdb table, and some are missing; sequencing was by immunoSEQ multiplex PCR. Clone size and V and J calls were adopted from that table, with D and trimming inferred from the DNA. Here the sample spans about 120,000 clones, more than 75% being singletons. This clonotype was sampled from a man aged 35 to 55 with acute or convalescent COVID-19. Sequences were obtained from peripheral blood.

The CDR3 bases are TGTGCCAGCAGCTTGTCGGGGGGGGATAATTCACCCCTCCACTTT. Its protein product is CASSLSGGDNSPLHF. V usage is TRBV7-2 and J usage is TRBJ1-6, with TRBD1 as a possible D gene (5 bases). Per germline, CDR1 SGHTA and CDR2 FQGNSA. V was shortened by 3 bases and J by 5 bases, with 11 bases between the two germline ends. The CDR3 runs 15 residues.